These T cell receptor beta chains were read from a single sample in a study. TCRdb redid the calling of the 5' RACE reads with MiXCR, one entry per CDR3 protein. This sample carries more than 55,000 distinct CDR3 sequences, approximately 27% of them seen once, and the ten largest clones take 2% to 2.5%. The specimen was tumor-infiltrating Tregs sorted from the breast tumor. The source is a female donor with breast cancer. Each CDR3 is given with its conserved first and last residue. The D gene is left open where the match is weak. Rows may omit the clone size; those that give it use once, few, many or a size class.

d_gene	j_gene	abundance	v_gene	CDR3nt	CDR3aa
.	TRBJ1-1	few	TRBV7-2	TGTGCCAGCAGCTATTATAACACTGAAGCTTTCTTT	CASSYYNTEAFF
.	TRBJ2-1	.	TRBV7-9	TGTACCAGCAGCTTATCGGGTAGATACAATGAGCAGTTCTTC	CTSSLSGRYNEQFF
.	TRBJ2-4	.	TRBV7-9	TGTGCCAGCAGCTCGGATCTTGGGGTAGACATTCAGTACTTC	CASSSDLGVDIQYF
TRBD1	TRBJ2-1	.	TRBV5-4	TGTGCCAGCAGCTCCAAGACAGGGGGCGCGTACAATGAGCAGTTCTTC	CASSSKTGGAYNEQFF
.	TRBJ2-2	.	TRBV5-1	TGCGCCAGCAGCTCTGACAGTCTTAACGGGGAGCTGTTTTTT	CASSSDSLNGELFF
TRBD1	TRBJ1-1	many	TRBV7-9	TGTGCCAGCAGCCGGGGACAGGGGATAGGTGGGACTGAAGCTTTCTTT	CASSRGQGIGGTEAFF
TRBD1	TRBJ2-1	.	TRBV9	TGTGCCAGCAGCCGAACCGGGACAGCATACAATGAGCAGTTCTTC	CASSRTGTAYNEQFF
.	TRBJ1-1	.	TRBV15	TGTGCCACCAGCAGAGGGAGCGGTGAAGCTTTCTTT	CATSRGSGEAFF
TRBD1	TRBJ2-7	.	TRBV5-4	TGTGCCAGCAGCACAGCCGGGACAGGGAACGAGCAGTACTTC	CASSTAGTGNEQYF
.	TRBJ2-3	.	TRBV12-3/TRBV12-4	TGTGCCAGCACGGCCCAGGCTAGCCCCCCAGATACGCAGTATTTT	CASTAQASPPDTQYF
.	TRBJ1-1	many	TRBV5-1	TGCGCCAGCAGCTTGAACGGGGGCGGTGAAGCTTTCTTT	CASSLNGGGEAFF
.	TRBJ1-1	.	TRBV5-1	TGCGCCAGCAGCTTGGATATTTTAGGGAGGAACACTGAAGCTTTCTTT	CASSLDILGRNTEAFF
TRBD1	TRBJ1-2	.	TRBV28	TGTGCCAGCAGGGACAGGGGTGGCTACACCTTC	CASRDRGGYTF
.	TRBJ2-5	few	TRBV28	TGTGCCAGCAGTTTGACGCCACAGGTACAAGAGACCCAGTACTTC	CASSLTPQVQETQYF
.	TRBJ2-3	many	TRBV20-1	TGCAGTGTTTATGGGGGCACAGATACGCAGTATTTT	CSVYGGTDTQYF
TRBD2	TRBJ2-5	.	TRBV28	TGTGCCAGCAGCTCCGGGACTACCTCAATAGCGGGCATCCAAGAGACCCAGTACTTC	CASSSGTTSIAGIQETQYF
.	TRBJ1-6	.	TRBV2	TGTGCCAGCAGTAAACAATCTCTGCAGAATTCACCCCTCCACTTT	CASSKQSLQNSPLHF
.	TRBJ2-3	few	TRBV20-1	TGCAGTGCTAGAGATCGGGCATTACGGCAGTATTTT	CSARDRALRQYF
.	TRBJ1-5	few	TRBV7-9	TGTGCCAGCAGCTTAGCGGGGAGCCAGCCCCAGCATTTT	CASSLAGSQPQHF
.	TRBJ2-5	few	TRBV20-1	TGCAGTGCTAGCGGGACGCCGAAAGAGACCCAGTACTTC	CSASGTPKETQYF
.	TRBJ1-2	.	TRBV7-2	TGTGCCAGCAGCTTAAAACTGAACTATGGCTACACCTTC	CASSLKLNYGYTF
TRBD1	TRBJ2-3	.	TRBV5-1	TGCGCCAGCAGCTTGGCCCCGAGGTCGACAGGGGGATCAGATACGCAGTATTTT	CASSLAPRSTGGSDTQYF
.	TRBJ1-2	many	TRBV29-1	TGCAGCGTTGCAGGGAAGATTGACTATGGCTACACCTTC	CSVAGKIDYGYTF
.	TRBJ2-7	.	TRBV29-1	TGCAGCGTTTCGGGGGGGACAGGTGTCTACGAGCAGTACTTC	CSVSGGTGVYEQYF